This entry concerns a single T cell receptor (beta chain). Its specificity is unknown. This entry is derived from a study of identifying expanded T cells in peripheral blood. General observations from the study: Differentially abundant clones: about 1.1 between replicates, about 15 at approximately two weeks, approximately 19 at four. Two-week clone count variance significantly increased as total template count grew.

Measured with immunoSEQ multiplex PCR; TCRdb has only the in-frame clones, and not every one. The sample gives over 70,000 clones, 88% of which show up once; around 20% is in the top ten. During the collection period, no donor immune events like infections were recorded. The sequence was collected from a person aged 18 to 75 in good health. Material for sequencing was blood.

The CDR3 spells CASGEGTQYF. CDR3 DNA: TGTGCCAGCGGAGAGGGAACCCAGTACTTC. The chain employs TRBV7-2 and TRBJ2-5; D perhaps matches TRBD2 (5 bases). Per the germline V gene, CDR1 is SGHTA and CDR2 is FQGNSA. Trimming removed 8 bases at V and 8 bases at J, with 9 bases between. The CDR3 extends over 10 amino acids.